The 13 T cell receptor beta chains reported below all come from one sample, sequenced in a study of CD8 T cells in Susac syndrome. Random hexamers were used to reverse transcribe roughly 0.45 to 1 ug of RNA. TCRdb re-called the immunoSEQ multiplex PCR reads with MiXCR, one entry per CDR3 protein. Of over 350,000 distinct CDR3 sequences listed, 75% to 90% are singletons. Sample: CD8+ T cells from PBMCs. The source is a human donor with multiple sclerosis.

The chain is built from TRBV27 and TRBJ2-7; TRBD2 matches at 14 bases. The CDR3 runs 15 residues. V trimming: 3 bases; J trimming: 5 bases; junction bases outside the gene matches: 3. Germline CDR1 and CDR2: MNHEY and SMNVEV (reference sequence). CDR3 bases: TGTGCCAGCAGTTTCGGGACTAGCGGGAGAAACGAGCAGTACTTC. As protein: CASSFGTSGRNEQYF.

V and J are TRBV30 and TRBJ2-3; a possible D gene is TRBD1 (6 bases). Trimming took off 4 bases at V and 2 bases at J, with 13 bases between the two ends. The CDR3 spans 14 residues. Germline lookup yields CDR1 GTSNPN and CDR2 SVGIG (reference sequence). CDR3 DNA sequence: TGTGCCTGGAAAAGACAGGTGTACACAGATACGCAGTATTTT. It is translated as CAWKRQVYTDTQYF.

The chain couples TRBV10-2 to TRBJ2-7; 9 positions match TRBD2. The CDR3 is 15 amino acids. The junction had 12 bases not matched to a gene; V was cut back by 7 bases and J by 5 bases. Germline CDR1 reads WSHSY; CDR2 reads SAAADI. The CDR3 DNA reads TGCGCCAGCACCCCCTTGACTAGCGGTGCGGACGAGCAGTACTTC. Its translation is CASTPLTSGADEQYF.

There are a few counts of this clonotype. The chain joins TRBV9 to TRBJ2-3; either TRBD1 or TRBD2 may fit D (6 bases each). The V and J ends lost 3 bases and 3 bases respectively, with 20 bases between them. CDR1 SGDLS and CDR2 YYNGEE come from the germline V gene. The CDR3 length is 17 residues. CDR3 bases: TGTGCCAGCAGCGCCACAACGGGGGCCCCTCTGACAGATACGCAGTATTTT. Its protein product is CASSATTGAPLTDTQYF. The whole variable domain, remainder taken from reference TRBV9 and TRBJ2-3, is DSGVTQTPKHLITATGQRVTLRCSPRSGDLSVYWYQQSLDQGLQFLIQYYNGEERAKGNILERFSAQQFPDLHSELNLSSLELGDSALYFCASSATTGAPLTDTQYFGPGTRLTVL.

This chain links TRBV5-6 with TRBJ2-1, with TRBD2 matching 9 bases. CDR1 is SGHDT, CDR2 YYEEEE, per germline. J was trimmed by 0 bases and V by 1 base; bases with no gene match: 2. The CDR3 has 16 amino acids. The CDR3: CASSLLAGSSYNEQFF. CDR3 nucleotide sequence: TGTGCCAGCAGCTTGCTAGCGGGATCCTCCTACAATGAGCAGTTCTTC.

This chain's CDR3 is CSVGSDSPYEQYF. CDR3 nucleotides: TGCAGCGTTGGTTCGGACAGCCCTTACGAGCAGTACTTC. The V call is TRBV29-1, the J call TRBJ2-7, with D possibly TRBD1 on 6 matching bases. CDR1 and CDR2 from the germline V gene are SQVTM and ANQGSEA. The CDR3 is 13 amino acids. Trimming left V 4 bases short and J 4 bases short, with 14 bases between.

This clonotype is a singleton in its sample. The chain is built from TRBV2 and TRBJ2-7; 9 bases agree with TRBD2. The CDR3 is made up of 16 amino acids. Germline CDR1 SNHLY, CDR2 FYNNEI. V was clipped by 3 bases and J by 7 bases; unmatched bases: 13. CDR3 DNA sequence: TGTGCCAGCAGTGATAAGTTTGCGGGAGGGCCGGGTGAGCAGTACTTC. Translation: CASSDKFAGGPGEQYF.

The table lists this clonotype with a count of one. V is TRBV19 and J is TRBJ2-5, with TRBD1 as a possible D gene (5 bases). The ends were cut back, 5 bases at V and 4 bases at J, with 17 bases in the middle. CDR3 size: 15 residues. The germline gives CDR1 LNHDA, CDR2 SQIVND (reference sequence). CDR3 amino acids: CASSPYLGLRETQYF. The CDR3 DNA reads as TGTGCCAGTAGTCCCTACCTGGGGCTGAGAGAGACCCAGTACTTC. The variable domain in full, with the rest retrieved from reference TRBV19 and TRBJ2-5, is DGGITQSPKYLFRKEGQNVTLSCEQNLNHDAMYWYRQDPGQGLRLIYYSQIVNDFQKGDIAEGYSVSREKKESFPLTVTSAQKNPTAFYLCASSPYLGLRETQYFGPGTRLLVL.

The chain joins TRBV12-3 or TRBV12-4 to TRBJ2-3; D uncertain. V shed 3 bases and J shed 0 bases, with 7 bases lying between them. The CDR3 contains 14 residues. The CDR3 is CASSFRPSTDTQYF. CDR3 coding DNA: TGTGCCAGCAGTTTTCGTCCTAGCACAGATACGCAGTATTTT.

J is TRBJ1-6 and V is TRBV7-8, with 10 bases identical to TRBD1. Germline V lookup: CDR1 SGHVS, CDR2 FQNEAQ. CDR3 length equals 20 residues. J gave up 3 bases and V 4 bases, and 15 bases lay outside the gene matches. The CDR3: CASSSGQGREDQIYNSPLHF. In DNA, the CDR3 is TGTGCCAGCAGCTCGGGACAGGGGCGAGAGGACCAAATCTATAATTCACCCCTCCACTTT.

The rearrangement joins TRBV4-1 to TRBJ2-5; either TRBD1 or TRBD2 may supply D (7 bases each). The CDR3 loop spans 15 amino acids. The V end was cut by 3 bases, the J end by 7 bases, with 18 bases between. Germline CDR1 reads MGHRA; CDR2 reads YSYEKL. The CDR3 loop reads CASSQVDREGGTQYF. The CDR3 coding sequence is TGCGCCAGCAGCCAGGTTGACAGGGAGGGTGGGACCCAGTACTTC.

In this sample, this clonotype turned up once. V and J are TRBV2 and TRBJ2-7, with 10 bases lining up with TRBD2. CDR1 and CDR2 from the germline V gene are SNHLY and FYNNEI. The CDR3 is made up of 14 amino acids. The junction had 12 bases not matched to a gene; V was cut back by 10 bases and J by 6 bases. The chain's CDR3 is CATQAGGLLREQYF. CDR3 nucleotides: TGTGCCACACAAGCGGGGGGGCTTTTACGCGAGCAGTACTTC.

The chain combines TRBV4-1 with TRBJ1-2; 8 nucleotides match TRBD1. J lost 7 bases, V lost 9 bases, and 10 bases had no gene match. Germline V gene sequence: CDR1 MGHRA, CDR2 YSYEKL. CDR3 length: 13 amino acids. For the CDR3, the DNA is TGCGCCAGTGGACAGGGCGACCCTAGTGGCTACACCTTC. Its protein is CASGQGDPSGYTF.